This T cell receptor beta chain was recorded in a study of T cell responses to AZD1222 COVID-19 vaccine. Findings and caveats of the study: Repertoire sampling was restricted to post-peak T cell response timepoints. The study found Spike-specific TCR breadth and depth rose after two AZD1222 doses. The number of AZD1222 recipients seropositive at baseline was only 5 to 7. With dominance at 160-218 and 743-854, vaccine-associated CD4 TCRs spanned spike.

Libraries were prepared by immunoSEQ multiplex PCR; TCRdb keeps only in-frame clonotypes and omits some of them. Of 200,000 to 250,000 clones listed, 85% to 95% were seen once; the top ten hold over 0.95%. About this clone: Its antigen is as yet unknown.

Per the germline V gene, CDR1 is SGHTA and CDR2 is FQGNSA. J lost 2 bases, V lost 1 base, and 2 bases had no gene match. CDR3 length: 15 amino acids. J is TRBJ2-7 and V is TRBV7-2; TRBD2 aligns across 10 bases. This specimen consisted of peripheral blood, obtained on day 0 of MenACWY control vaccination. The sequence was obtained from an adult in good health. CDR3 sequence reads: CASSLDSGGTYEQYF. DNA of the CDR3: TGTGCCAGCAGCTTAGATAGCGGGGGGACCTACGAGCAGTACTTC.